This TCR beta chain was found in a study of tumor-infiltrating lymphocytes in oesophageal squamous cell carcinoma. TCRdb called the PCR reads again in MiXCR, with one record for every CDR3 protein. Among 11,000 to 15,000 distinct CDR3 sequences listed, roughly 44% were seen once. A note on this clonotype: A much larger clone differs from this one at a single base, so this may be a read error.

The V gene's germline CDR1 is MNHEY and CDR2 SMNVEV (reference sequence). With 6 bases removed from V and 14 bases from J, the gap between germline ends came to 24 bases. The CDR3 spans 14 residues. The chain uses TRBV27 and TRBJ2-3, with TRBD1 as a possible D gene (7 bases). The receptor was derived from a male donor with esophageal squamous cell carcinoma. The sequencing sample was made of blood. CDR3 sequence reads: CASRQGRNTGELYF. CDR3 bases: TGTGCCAGCAGACAGGGGAGGAACACCGGGGAGCTGTATTTT.